These T cell receptor beta chains were read from a single sample in a study of CD8 T cells in ankylosing spondylitis. One entry per CDR3 protein results from TCRdb running MiXCR on the 5' RACE reads. The profile shows roughly 350,000 distinct CDR3 sequences, 8% of them singletons. The sample comprised blood, either unsorted or a sorted T cell fraction (not recorded which). The receptors shown here come from a male donor with ankylosing spondylitis. CDR3s include the opening cysteine and the closing phenylalanine or tryptophan.

TRBJ1-1,TRBV12-3/TRBV12-4,CASSWQTSTEAFF
TRBJ2-1,TRBV27,CASSPGQGHNEQFF
TRBJ2-3,TRBV29-1,CSAQTSGGTDTQYF
TRBJ2-2,TRBV27,CASSPLAGNTGELFF
TRBJ1-1,TRBV11-1,CASSLGQGGRNTEAFF
TRBJ2-1,TRBV10-3,CAIRSAGVTYNEQFF
TRBJ2-1,TRBV9,CASSLGTGLGYEQFF
TRBJ1-1,TRBV7-3,CASSLHPRGNTEAFF
TRBJ1-2,TRBV25-1,CASSESLNRALGGYTF
TRBJ2-7,TRBV4-2,CASSQGYGTSGNYEQYF
TRBJ2-1,TRBV5-5,CASSLEWDPTYF
TRBJ2-1,TRBV7-8,CASRGGLAGPNEQFF
TRBJ2-1,TRBV10-3,CAISETAYNEQFF
TRBJ2-1,TRBV15,CATSRGTSGRASNEQFF
TRBJ2-7,TRBV7-9,CASSLVREGQHEQYF
TRBJ2-1,TRBV6-1,CASSVVNGERPQFF
TRBJ2-2,TRBV3-1,CASSQVRAGSGELFF
TRBJ2-2,TRBV6-1,CASRRWTGNTGELFF
TRBJ1-2,TRBV12-3/TRBV12-4,CASALGYGYTF
TRBJ1-1,TRBV18,CASSQEPTGYTEAFF
TRBJ2-1,TRBV10-3,CAICPVGGGEQFF
TRBJ2-1,TRBV11-2,CASSFSQGHEQFF
TRBJ2-7,TRBV29-1,CSVVGRLGAGAEYEQYF
TRBJ1-5,TRBV15,CATSRGRQDNQPQHF
TRBJ2-1,TRBV28,CASRSHRVTSYNEQFF
TRBJ2-3,TRBV7-9,CASSQRGASGNTDTQYF
TRBJ2-2,TRBV20-1,CSARGRAGLEGELFF
TRBJ2-3,TRBV29-1,CSVEEGPGVGDTQYF
TRBJ2-3,TRBV7-9,CASSLAGGPSDTQYF
TRBJ2-1,TRBV5-6,CASSDRGAYNEQFF
TRBJ1-1,TRBV6-5,CASSYPGQTTEAFF